These T cell receptor beta chains were read from a single sample in a study of blood T cell repertoires in COVID-19. Sequencing was performed with immunoSEQ multiplex PCR; in TCRdb, only in-frame clones are kept and a portion is missing. The sample lists roughly 190,000 clones, under 90% seen once, with about 14% in the top ten. The sequencing sample was made of peripheral blood. These receptors came from a woman in her sixties or seventies with COVID-19, enrolled during active disease. Each CDR3 is given with its conserved first and last residue. D genes are given only for firm matches.

>TRBV21-1|.|TRBJ1-4
CASSKTTGEIREWDEKLFF
TGTGCCAGCAGCAAAACGACAGGGGAGATTCGAGAATGGGATGAAAAACTGTTTTTT
>TRBV10-3|.|TRBJ1-5
CAISESVRQPQHF
TGTGCCATCAGTGAGTCGGTCCGGCAGCCCCAGCATTTT
>TRBV9|TRBD2|TRBJ2-5
CASSALATSGQETQYF
TGTGCCAGCAGCGCACTCGCTACTAGCGGACAAGAGACCCAGTACTTC
>TRBV18|TRBD1|TRBJ1-4
CASSSGQREKLFF
TGTGCCAGCTCATCGGGACAGAGGGAAAAACTGTTTTTT
>TRBV27|TRBD2|TRBJ2-2
CASSRPGLAGTGELFF
TGTGCCAGCAGTCGGCCGGGACTAGCGGGTACCGGGGAGCTGTTTTTT
>TRBV15|TRBD2|TRBJ2-7
CATSRNLAGPYEQYF
TGTGCCACCAGCAGGAACCTAGCGGGGCCCTACGAGCAGTACTTC
>TRBV6-1|TRBD2|TRBJ2-3
CASSAPSAGVSTDTQYF
TGTGCCAGCAGTGCCCCCTCGGCGGGAGTTTCCACAGATACGCAGTATTTT
>TRBV28|.|TRBJ1-3
CASSLTGSGNTIYF
TGTGCCAGCAGTTTAACAGGGTCTGGAAACACCATATATTTT
>TRBV5-4|.|TRBJ2-4
CASSLSGREAKNIQYF
TGTGCCAGCAGCTTAAGCGGAAGGGAGGCCAAAAACATTCAGTACTTC
>TRBV5-1|TRBD2|TRBJ2-5
CASSFAGGAETQYF
TGCGCCAGCAGCTTTGCCGGGGGGGCTGAGACCCAGTACTTC
>TRBV19|.|TRBJ1-4
CASSRRGVDEKLFF
TGTGCCAGTAGTCGACGCGGGGTAGACGAAAAACTGTTTTTT
>TRBV27|.|TRBJ2-3
CASSLSGKLVTQYF
TGTGCCAGCAGTTTATCCGGTAAATTAGTTACGCAGTATTTT
>TRBV28|TRBD1|TRBJ1-5
CASRNRDRGDQPQHF
TGTGCCAGCAGAAACCGGGACAGGGGGGATCAGCCCCAGCATTTT